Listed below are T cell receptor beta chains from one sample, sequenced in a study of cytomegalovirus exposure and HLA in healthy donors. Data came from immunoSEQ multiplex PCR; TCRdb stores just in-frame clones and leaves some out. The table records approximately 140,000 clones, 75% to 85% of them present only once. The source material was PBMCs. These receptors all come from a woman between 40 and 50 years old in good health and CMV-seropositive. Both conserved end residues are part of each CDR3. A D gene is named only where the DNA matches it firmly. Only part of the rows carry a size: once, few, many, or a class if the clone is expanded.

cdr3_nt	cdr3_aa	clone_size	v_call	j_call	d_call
TGTGCCAGCAGTCAGGGACAGGGCGGTGGAGAGACCCAGTACTTC	CASSQGQGGGETQYF	-	TRBV11-3	TRBJ2-5	TRBD1
TGTGCCAGCAGCTTTGGTCAGGGCAGGTTCTACAATCAGCCCCAGCATTTT	CASSFGQGRFYNQPQHF	-	TRBV5-8	TRBJ1-5	-
TGTGCCAGCAGAGCTAGCGGGACTTACAATGAGCAGTTCTTC	CASRASGTYNEQFF	-	TRBV4-2	TRBJ2-1	TRBD2
TGTGCCACCAGCAGAGATGGGGCGGACACCATATATTTT	CATSRDGADTIYF	-	TRBV15	TRBJ1-3	-
TGTGCCAGCAGCTCGGACCCTAGACAGGTGGGCACTGAAGCTTTCTTT	CASSSDPRQVGTEAFF	-	TRBV5-5	TRBJ1-1	-
TGTGCCAGCAGCTTAGCAAGGGGGCGGGCTTTCTTT	CASSLARGRAFF	-	TRBV7-8	TRBJ1-1	TRBD1
TGTGCCAGTAGTATATATCTAGAGGCCAACGTCCTGACTTTC	CASSIYLEANVLTF	-	TRBV19	TRBJ2-6	-
TGTGCCAGCAGCTACGGGACAGGGTCGAGGACCGGGGAGCTGTTTTTT	CASSYGTGSRTGELFF	-	TRBV5-4	TRBJ2-2	TRBD1
TGTGCCAGCAGCTCGGGACAGGGGTTATCAGAGACCCAGTACTTC	CASSSGQGLSETQYF	-	TRBV7-6	TRBJ2-5	TRBD1
TGTGCCAGCAGTAGGGGCATGAACACTGAAGCTTTCTTT	CASSRGMNTEAFF	-	TRBV6-1	TRBJ1-1	-
TGTGCCCGCAGCTTACGACCTTCTGACAGGGGAAGTCAGCCCCAGCATTTT	CARSLRPSDRGSQPQHF	-	TRBV7-6	TRBJ1-5	TRBD1
TGTGCCAGCAGTTACTCGGTCAGCGGGAGTTTCAACGAGCAGTACTTC	CASSYSVSGSFNEQYF	-	TRBV6-6	TRBJ2-7	TRBD2
TGTGCCAGCAGCTTAGGAGGGCGTAATCAGCCCCAGCATTTT	CASSLGGRNQPQHF	-	TRBV7-9	TRBJ1-5	-
TGTGCCAGCAGTTCGCCGGGACAGGTCTATGGCTACACCTTC	CASSSPGQVYGYTF	few	TRBV2	TRBJ1-2	TRBD1
TGTGCCAGCAGCTTAGGAGGGTTAAGGGGGCTGGGTCAGCCCCAGCATTTT	CASSLGGLRGLGQPQHF	-	TRBV7-2	TRBJ1-5	TRBD1
TGTGCCAGCAGCGTAGGACTAGCGGGGGCCTCCTACGAGCAGTACTTC	CASSVGLAGASYEQYF	few	TRBV9	TRBJ2-7	TRBD2
TGTGCCAGCAGCTTGGACGGGCCAGGGGAAAAACTGTTTTTT	CASSLDGPGEKLFF	-	TRBV5-4	TRBJ1-4	-
TGTGCCTGGGGGAATTATATACAGGGTTTCTCACCCCTCCACTTT	CAWGNYIQGFSPLHF	-	TRBV30	TRBJ1-6	-
TGTGCCAGCAGTGAGGGACAGCAGAACACTGAAGCTTTCTTT	CASSEGQQNTEAFF	-	TRBV25-1	TRBJ1-1	TRBD1
TGTGCCAGCAGCTTTGACAGTTTGTTGAACACTGAAGCTTTCTTT	CASSFDSLLNTEAFF	-	TRBV7-2	TRBJ1-1	-
TGTGCCTGGAGTTCTATTGGACAGGGGGCTTATCTGGCTTTCTTT	CAWSSIGQGAYLAFF	once	TRBV30	TRBJ1-1	TRBD1
TGTGCCAGCAGTGAAAGGGGGAGCTCCTATAATTCACCCCTCCACTTT	CASSERGSSYNSPLHF	few	TRBV6-1	TRBJ1-6	-
TGTGCCAGCAGTGAAGGTCCGTGGAGGTCCGGTACCTACGAGCAGTACTTC	CASSEGPWRSGTYEQYF	-	TRBV2	TRBJ2-7	-
TGCGCCAGCAGCCAAGACGGTAGCGGGAGAGGGCAAGATACGCAGTATTTT	CASSQDGSGRGQDTQYF	-	TRBV4-3	TRBJ2-3	TRBD2
TGTGCCAGCAGCAAGCGACAGGGGGCTCGGAACACTGAAGCTTTCTTT	CASSKRQGARNTEAFF	-	TRBV11-2	TRBJ1-1	TRBD1
TGTGCCAGCAGCCAAGATGATAGTTTTTACGGGACAGGGGGTAACTATGGCTACACCTTC	CASSQDDSFYGTGGNYGYTF	-	TRBV4-2	TRBJ1-2	TRBD1
TGTGCCAGCAGCTTAGGGACACTAGCGAAGAGCTCCTACGAGCAGTACTTC	CASSLGTLAKSSYEQYF	-	TRBV7-9	TRBJ2-7	TRBD2
TGTGCCAGCAGCGTAATTGCGGGTTTGGGCACTGAAGCTTTCTTT	CASSVIAGLGTEAFF	-	TRBV9	TRBJ1-1	-
TGTGCCAGTAGTTTCGACGGGACACCTAATGAAAAACTGTTTTTT	CASSFDGTPNEKLFF	-	TRBV19	TRBJ1-4	-
TGTGCCAGCAGTGACCGTCGCTATCAAGAGACCCAGTACTTC	CASSDRRYQETQYF	-	TRBV25-1	TRBJ2-5	-
TGTGCCAGCAGTGCTTCTTACGGGATGGCCTACGAGCAGTACTTC	CASSASYGMAYEQYF	-	TRBV6-1	TRBJ2-7	-
TGTGCCAGCAGCGGAAGGACAGGGGCCGCCTACGAGCAGTACTTC	CASSGRTGAAYEQYF	-	TRBV9	TRBJ2-7	TRBD1
TGTGCTAGCAGCTTAGGTGGGACTAGCGGGAGTGACGAGCAGTACTTC	CASSLGGTSGSDEQYF	-	TRBV7-7	TRBJ2-7	TRBD2
TGTGCCAGCAGCCTGGAAAATTTGGGACTAGTGATCAATGAGCAGTTCTTC	CASSLENLGLVINEQFF	-	TRBV4-2	TRBJ2-1	TRBD2
TGTGCCAGTAGTCCACTACTAGGAGGTCCCCAAAGGGAGACCCAGTACTTC	CASSPLLGGPQRETQYF	-	TRBV19	TRBJ2-5	-
TGTGCCAGCAGCTTGGACAGGGCCTTAAATTCACCCCTCCACTTT	CASSLDRALNSPLHF	-	TRBV7-3	TRBJ1-6	TRBD1
TGTGCCAGCAGTGGATTTTGGACAAGCCTCCTCACAGAATACGAGCAGTACTTC	CASSGFWTSLLTEYEQYF	-	TRBV6-1	TRBJ2-7	-
TGTGCCAGCAGCTTCCTCGGAGGGGCGAAGACTGAAGCTTTCTTT	CASSFLGGAKTEAFF	-	TRBV5-5	TRBJ1-1	-
TGTGCCAGCAGCGTAATGGCGGGAACGGAGCAGTTCTTC	CASSVMAGTEQFF	-	TRBV9	TRBJ2-1	-
TGTGCCACCACCTATTCCCCCTTAGGAGAGCAGCCCCAGCATTTT	CATTYSPLGEQPQHF	once	TRBV28	TRBJ1-5	-
TGTGCCAGCAGTGTGGATAGACAGGCGCGTAATTCACCCCTCCACTTT	CASSVDRQARNSPLHF	-	TRBV6-1	TRBJ1-6	-
TGCGCCAGCAGCCAATTGGAGGACTCCTACAATGAGCAGTTCTTC	CASSQLEDSYNEQFF	few	TRBV4-1	TRBJ2-1	-